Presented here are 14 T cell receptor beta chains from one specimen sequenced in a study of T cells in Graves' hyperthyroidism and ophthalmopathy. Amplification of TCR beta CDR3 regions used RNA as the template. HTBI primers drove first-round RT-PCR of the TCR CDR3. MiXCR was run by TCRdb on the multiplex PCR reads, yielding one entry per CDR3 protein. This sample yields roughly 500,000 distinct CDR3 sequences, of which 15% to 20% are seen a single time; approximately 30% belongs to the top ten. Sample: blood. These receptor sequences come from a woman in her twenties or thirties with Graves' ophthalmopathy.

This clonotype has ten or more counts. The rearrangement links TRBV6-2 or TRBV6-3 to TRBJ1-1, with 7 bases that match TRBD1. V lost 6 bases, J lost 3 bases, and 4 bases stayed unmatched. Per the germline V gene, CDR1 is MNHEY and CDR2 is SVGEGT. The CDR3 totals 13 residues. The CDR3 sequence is CASRNRGDTEAFF. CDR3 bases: TGTGCCAGCAGGAACAGGGGCGACACTGAAGCTTTCTTT.

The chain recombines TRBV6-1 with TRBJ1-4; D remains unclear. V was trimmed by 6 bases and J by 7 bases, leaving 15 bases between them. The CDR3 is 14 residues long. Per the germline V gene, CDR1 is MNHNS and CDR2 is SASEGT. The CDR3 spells CASSPSVMTEKLFF. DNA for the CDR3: TGTGCCAGCAGCCCGTCGGTCATGACTGAAAAACTGTTTTTT.

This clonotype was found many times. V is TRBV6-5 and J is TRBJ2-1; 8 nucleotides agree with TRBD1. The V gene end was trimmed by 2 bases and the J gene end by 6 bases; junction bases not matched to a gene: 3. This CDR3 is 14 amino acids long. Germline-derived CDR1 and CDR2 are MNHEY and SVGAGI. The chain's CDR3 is CASSYRQGANEQFF. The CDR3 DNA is TGTGCCAGCAGTTACCGGCAGGGGGCCAATGAGCAGTTCTTC.

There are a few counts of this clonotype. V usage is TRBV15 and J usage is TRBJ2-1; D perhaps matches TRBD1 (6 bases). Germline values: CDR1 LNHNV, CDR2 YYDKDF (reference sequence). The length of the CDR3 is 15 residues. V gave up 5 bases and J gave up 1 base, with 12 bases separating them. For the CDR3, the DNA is TGTGCCACCAGCTTATCCAGGGGTTCCTACAATGAGCAGTTCTTC. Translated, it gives CATSLSRGSYNEQFF.

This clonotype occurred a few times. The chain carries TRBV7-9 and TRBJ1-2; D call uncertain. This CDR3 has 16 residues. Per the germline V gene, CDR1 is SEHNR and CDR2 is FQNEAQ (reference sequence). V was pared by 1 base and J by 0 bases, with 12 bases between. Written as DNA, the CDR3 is TGTGCCAGCAGCTTAGTTCCAACACCGCCTAACTATGGCTACACCTTC. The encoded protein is CASSLVPTPPNYGYTF. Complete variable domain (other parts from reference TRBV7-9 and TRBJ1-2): DTGVSQNPRHKITKRGQNVTFRCDPISEHNRLYWYRQTLGQGPEFLTYFQNEAQLEKSRLLSDRFSAERPKGSFSTLEIQRTEQGDSAMYLCASSLVPTPPNYGYTFGSGTRLTVV.

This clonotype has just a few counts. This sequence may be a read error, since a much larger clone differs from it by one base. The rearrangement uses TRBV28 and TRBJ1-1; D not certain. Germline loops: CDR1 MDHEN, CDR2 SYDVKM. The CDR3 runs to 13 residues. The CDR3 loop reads CASRPDPNTEALF. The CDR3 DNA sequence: TGTGCCAGCAGACCCGATCCGAACACTGAAGCTCTCTTT.

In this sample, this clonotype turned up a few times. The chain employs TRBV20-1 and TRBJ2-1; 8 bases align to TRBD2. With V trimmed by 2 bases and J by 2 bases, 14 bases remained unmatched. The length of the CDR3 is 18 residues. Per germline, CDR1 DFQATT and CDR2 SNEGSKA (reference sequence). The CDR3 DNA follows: TGCAGTGCTAGATCCCCGGTGGGGCGGGAGGTTCCCTACAATGAGCAGTTCTTC. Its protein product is CSARSPVGREVPYNEQFF.

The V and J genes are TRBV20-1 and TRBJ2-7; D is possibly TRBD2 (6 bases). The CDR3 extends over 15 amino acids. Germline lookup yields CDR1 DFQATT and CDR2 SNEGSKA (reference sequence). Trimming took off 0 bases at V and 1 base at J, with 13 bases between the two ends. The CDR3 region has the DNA TGCAGTGCTAGAGATAGCGGACTGACATCCTACGAGCAGTACTTC. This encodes CSARDSGLTSYEQYF.

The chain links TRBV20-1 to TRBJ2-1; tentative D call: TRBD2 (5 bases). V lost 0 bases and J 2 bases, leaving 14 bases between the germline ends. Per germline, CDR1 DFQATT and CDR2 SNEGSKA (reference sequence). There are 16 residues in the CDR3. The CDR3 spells CSARDLVGDPYNEQFF. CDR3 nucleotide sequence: TGCAGTGCTAGAGATCTAGTGGGAGACCCCTACAATGAGCAGTTCTTC.

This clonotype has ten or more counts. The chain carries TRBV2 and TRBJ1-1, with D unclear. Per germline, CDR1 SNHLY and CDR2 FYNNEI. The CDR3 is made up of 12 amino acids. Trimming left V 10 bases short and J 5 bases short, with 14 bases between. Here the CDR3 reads CATLRGDTEAFF. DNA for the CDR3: TGTGCCACGCTACGGGGTGATACTGAAGCTTTCTTT. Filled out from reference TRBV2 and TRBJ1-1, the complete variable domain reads EPEVTQTPSHQVTQMGQEVILRCVPISNHLYFYWYRQILGQKVEFLVSFYNNEISEKSEIFDDQFSVERPDGSNFTLKIRSTKLEDSAMYFCATLRGDTEAFFGQGTRLTVV.

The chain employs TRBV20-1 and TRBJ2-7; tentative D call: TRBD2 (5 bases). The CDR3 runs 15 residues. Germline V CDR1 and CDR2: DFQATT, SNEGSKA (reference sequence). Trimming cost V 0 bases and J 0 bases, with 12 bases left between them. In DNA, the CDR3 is TGCAGTGCTAGAGATGGTGATGGGAGCTCCTACGAGCAGTACTTC. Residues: CSARDGDGSSYEQYF.

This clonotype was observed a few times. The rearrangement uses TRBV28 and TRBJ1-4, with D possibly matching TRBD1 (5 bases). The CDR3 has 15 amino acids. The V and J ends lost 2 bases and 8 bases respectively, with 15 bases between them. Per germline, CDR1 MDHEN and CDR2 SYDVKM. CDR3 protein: CASSLGLGTWEKLFF. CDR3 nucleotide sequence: TGTGCCAGCAGTTTAGGCCTCGGGACTTGGGAAAAACTGTTTTTT.

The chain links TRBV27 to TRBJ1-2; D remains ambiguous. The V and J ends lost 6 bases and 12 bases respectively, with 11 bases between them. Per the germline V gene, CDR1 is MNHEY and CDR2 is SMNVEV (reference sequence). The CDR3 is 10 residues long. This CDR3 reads CASSLPVHTF. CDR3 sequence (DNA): TGTGCCAGCAGCCTTCCCGTCCACACCTTC.

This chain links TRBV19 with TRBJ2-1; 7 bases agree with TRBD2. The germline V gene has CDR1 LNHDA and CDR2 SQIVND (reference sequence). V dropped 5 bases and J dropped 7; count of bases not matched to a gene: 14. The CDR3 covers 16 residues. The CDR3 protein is CASSPSGEGKNNEQFF. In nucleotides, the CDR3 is TGTGCCAGTAGTCCCTCTGGGGAGGGTAAGAATAATGAGCAGTTCTTC. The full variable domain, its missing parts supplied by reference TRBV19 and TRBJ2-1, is DGGITQSPKYLFRKEGQNVTLSCEQNLNHDAMYWYRQDPGQGLRLIYYSQIVNDFQKGDIAEGYSVSREKKESFPLTVTSAQKNPTAFYLCASSPSGEGKNNEQFFGPGTRLTVL.